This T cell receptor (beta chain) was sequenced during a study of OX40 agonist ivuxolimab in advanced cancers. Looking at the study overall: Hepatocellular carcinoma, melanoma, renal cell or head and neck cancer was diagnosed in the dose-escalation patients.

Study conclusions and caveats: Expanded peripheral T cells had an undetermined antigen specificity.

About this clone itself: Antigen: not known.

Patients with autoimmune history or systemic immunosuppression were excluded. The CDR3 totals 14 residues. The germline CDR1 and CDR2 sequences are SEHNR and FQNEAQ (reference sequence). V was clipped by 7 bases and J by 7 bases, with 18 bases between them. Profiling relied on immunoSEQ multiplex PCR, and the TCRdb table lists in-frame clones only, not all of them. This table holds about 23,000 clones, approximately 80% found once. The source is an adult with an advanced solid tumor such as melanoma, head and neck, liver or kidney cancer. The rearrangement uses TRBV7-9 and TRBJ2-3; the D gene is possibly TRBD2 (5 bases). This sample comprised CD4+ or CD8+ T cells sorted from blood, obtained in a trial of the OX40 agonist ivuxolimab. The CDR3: CASTAGMVPNTQYF. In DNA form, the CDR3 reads TGTGCCAGCACCGCCGGGATGGTTCCGAATACGCAGTATTTT.